This T cell receptor (beta chain) is drawn from a study of glioma-infiltrating T cells listed by TCRdb under 2016. Study-wide context: Low-grade gliomas were represented by WHO grade II oligodendrogliomas or astrocytomas, and glioblastomas were represented by WHO grade IV tumors that were sampled at initial rather than recurrent diagnosis. To gauge divergence between tissue and blood T-cell populations, every tissue-infiltrating repertoire was compared against the peripheral blood repertoire from the same patient. Dexamethasone was administered to glioma patients for six or fewer days before surgery. The paired cohort comprised three low-grade glioma patients, 7 or 8 primary glioblastoma patients and three non-glioma patients contributing non-neoplastic brain tissue. TCR alpha- and beta-chain repertoires were sequenced from glioma tissue, non-neoplastic brain tissue and matched peripheral blood mononuclear cells. Blood libraries targeted roughly 4.5- to 10-fold sequencing coverage of about a million peripheral T cells.

The paper as a whole reports these results and caveats: Patients with low tissue-blood divergence were marked by a signature set of shared blood CDR3 motifs, and this signature set was depleted in highly divergent patients. Small numbers underpinned the group comparisons: several glioblastoma patients, three low-grade glioma patients and three non-neoplastic patients. Tissue and blood shared very few CDR3 sequences, a result attributed to high CDR3 diversity and limited sampling. VJ-independent divergence between tissue and blood was lower than expected in non-neoplastic patients but higher than expected in all gliomas, particularly low-grade gliomas.

Immediately after resection, surgical brain or tumor specimens were cryofrozen in liquid nitrogen, and peripheral blood cells were collected at the same time. This clonotype showed up many times. Its antigen specificity is not known. One base away there is no much larger clone; base qualities are not given. TCR alpha and beta CDR3 regions were amplified with the iRepertoire nested amplicon-rescue multiplex PCR (arm-PCR) platform from RNA. The input for one-step reverse transcription and amplification was about 85-450 ng of tissue mRNA or PBMC total RNA. Following bead purification, Illumina adapters were added by a secondary multiplex PCR, and the libraries were gel-purified between 200 and 400 bp. The libraries contained internal 6-nucleotide barcodes that were used for demultiplexing. Libraries were sequenced on an Illumina MiSeq with 2x220 or 2x250 nucleotide paired-end reads. The authors processed their data as follows. FLASH 1.2.11 was used to merge paired reads, and BWA-MEM then aligned the reads to the GRCh37 human genome before TRA and TRB reads were extracted. V and J assignment used an IMGT-derived reference of cassette sequences and CDR3 motifs that included pseudogenes. Three-frame translation of reads was performed, and productive CDR3s were defined as those with a C...FGXG motif and no stop codons. Unique combinations of V-J cassette pair and CDR3 amino acid sequence were defined as clonotypes. Filtering of reads was based on Hamming distance, with the threshold set by the sequence error rate of each sample in mapped regions. The raw public data were reprocessed by TCRdb itself: fastp quality trimming at Q25, MiXCR clonotype calling, in-frame beta chains only. When rows share a CDR3 protein, they turn into one entry using the most common DNA and genes. These V and J calls derive from TCRdb rather than the authors' analysis. The sample has about 410,000 distinct CDR3 sequences on record, about 40% of them singletons. Around 11% of the sample is in the top ten clones.

Sequenced input: glioma tissue, nonneoplastic brain tissue, or PBMCs (not recorded which). This sequence was found in a human donor with low-grade glioma or glioblastoma, undergoing nonglioma brain surgery, or in good health (not recorded which).

The base sequence is TGTGCCAGCAGTGAGCCGGGACAGGGGTTCGCTGAAGCTTTCTTT. This translates into CASSEPGQGFAEAFF. The chain is made from TRBV25-1 and TRBJ1-1; 10 bases in between match TRBD1. The CDR3 covers 15 residues, taking in both the cysteine and the phenylalanine. Just the 45-base CDR3 DNA is kept, in frame starting at base 1. Trimming takes 3 bases off V and 6 bases off J; junction bases not matched to a gene: 7. CDR1 is given as MGHDK and CDR2 as SYGVNS, both from the germline V gene.